The 13 T cell receptor beta chains listed next were all sequenced from one sample in a study of blood T cell repertoires in COVID-19. Generated by immunoSEQ multiplex PCR, the TCRdb table keeps only in-frame clones and is missing some. The profile covers fewer than 350,000 clones, with around 81% appearing a single time and under 3% taken by the ten largest. Sequencing used peripheral blood. These receptors were taken from an older woman with active or convalescent COVID-19.

The CDR3 DNA follows: TGTGCCAGTGGCGGGCAGGCCCAAGAGAATCAGCCCCAGCATTTT. It encodes CASGGQAQENQPQHF. The chain recombines TRBV19 with TRBJ1-5; D remains ambiguous. The germline gives CDR1 LNHDA, CDR2 SQIVND (reference sequence). The CDR3 contains 15 residues. V was shortened by 8 bases and J by 4 bases, with 18 bases between the two germline ends.

The CDR3 spells CASSEQGQDTQYF. The DNA for the CDR3 is TGTGCCAGCAGTGAGCAGGGGCAAGATACGCAGTATTTT. The rearrangement links TRBV6-4 to TRBJ2-3; TRBD1 is a possible D gene (6 bases). CDR1 and CDR2 from the germline V gene are MRHNA and SNTAGT. This CDR3 has 13 residues. V lost 3 bases and J 5 bases, leaving 9 bases between the germline ends.

V usage is TRBV29-1 and J usage is TRBJ1-4, with 8 bases lining up with TRBD1. The germline CDR1 and CDR2 sequences are SQVTM and ANQGSEA. The CDR3 runs to 12 residues. J was trimmed by 8 bases and V by 5 bases; bases with no gene match: 4. The CDR3 sequence is CSVQGAGEKLFF. CDR3 DNA sequence: TGCAGCGTTCAGGGGGCGGGGGAAAAACTGTTTTTT.

The chain recombines TRBV7-9 with TRBJ1-2; D remains ambiguous. Per the germline V gene, CDR1 is SEHNR and CDR2 is FQNEAQ (reference sequence). Trimming cost V 5 bases and J 8 bases, with 12 bases left between them. The CDR3 sequence is 12 residues long. The CDR3 spells CASSPPGNGYTF. DNA for the CDR3: TGTGCCAGCAGCCCACCCGGGAACGGCTACACCTTC.

V usage is TRBV27 and J usage is TRBJ1-2, with 7 bases identical to TRBD1. CDR1 is MNHEY and CDR2 is SMNVEV in the germline V gene (reference sequence). Unmatched junction bases numbered 9, after V lost 0 bases and J lost 2 bases. This CDR3 has 17 amino acids. In DNA form, the CDR3 reads TGTGCCAGCAGTTTATCATTTACAGGGGCAATGAACTATGGCTACACCTTC. This encodes CASSLSFTGAMNYGYTF.

The chain combines TRBV18 with TRBJ1-2; the D gene is possibly TRBD1 (5 bases). The CDR3 spans 13 residues. Germline CDR1 is KGHSH and CDR2 is LQKENI. Between the trimmed V and J ends, which lost 6 bases and 3 bases, there was a span of 11 bases. CDR3: CASSSGLDYGYTF. The CDR3, as DNA: TGTGCCAGCTCGTCAGGGTTGGACTATGGCTACACCTTC.

V gene TRBV2 combines with J gene TRBJ1-1; TRBD1 matches 7 bases. V was pared by 4 bases and J by 1 base, with 15 bases of the junction left unmatched. The CDR3 loop spans 18 amino acids. Germline lookup yields CDR1 SNHLY and CDR2 FYNNEI. CDR3: CASSVVNRGPARNTEAFF. CDR3 bases: TGTGCCAGCAGTGTTGTAAACAGGGGTCCGGCACGGAACACTGAAGCTTTCTTT.

The chain is built from TRBV4-2 and TRBJ2-6; 8 nucleotides match TRBD1. CDR3 length equals 16 residues. The V gene end was trimmed by 4 bases and the J gene end by 6 bases; junction bases not matched to a gene: 8. Germline CDR1 reads LGHNA; CDR2 reads YNFKEQ. Written as DNA, the CDR3 is TGTGCCAGCAGCCCAGACAGGGGCGCTTTGGCCAACGTCCTGACTTTC. It specifies CASSPDRGALANVLTF.

The sample holds a few counts of this clone. The rearrangement links TRBV7-9 to TRBJ2-7, with D maybe TRBD1 (5 bases). Deletions cut 1 base from V and 2 bases from J, with 9 bases between. This CDR3 spans 14 amino acids. Germline V lookup: CDR1 SEHNR, CDR2 FQNEAQ (reference sequence). This CDR3 is CASSLEGATYEQYF. CDR3 DNA: TGTGCCAGCAGCTTAGAAGGGGCCACCTACGAGCAGTACTTC.

The chain employs TRBV5-4 and TRBJ2-3, with a weak D call TRBD2 (6 bases). Germline V gene sequence: CDR1 SGHNT, CDR2 YYREEE (reference sequence). Trimming left V 9 bases short and J 0 bases short, with 23 bases between. CDR3 length equals 17 residues. This CDR3 is CATPGDGGETSTDTQYF. DNA for the CDR3: TGTGCCACCCCCGGAGACGGCGGGGAGACTAGCACAGATACGCAGTATTTT.

J is TRBJ1-2 and V is TRBV9; a possible D gene is TRBD1 (6 bases). This CDR3 has 14 amino acids. Deletions cut 5 bases from V and 2 bases from J, with 13 bases between. Germline CDR1 is SGDLS and CDR2 is YYNGEE. CDR3 sequence: CASSKGQRNYGYTF. The DNA for the CDR3 is TGTGCCAGCAGTAAAGGACAGCGAAACTATGGCTACACCTTC.

V usage is TRBV7-9 and J usage is TRBJ2-2, with TRBD1 matching 9 bases. V was pared by 5 bases and J by 7 bases, with 14 bases of the junction left unmatched. Germline values: CDR1 SEHNR, CDR2 FQNEAQ (reference sequence). CDR3 length equals 17 residues. The DNA for the CDR3 is TGTGCCAGCAGCACGTCCTCCGGGACAGGGATAGTCGGGGAGCTGTTTTTT. Translating gives CASSTSSGTGIVGELFF.

The J gene is TRBJ2-5, the V gene TRBV12-3 or TRBV12-4; possibly TRBD2 for D (6 bases). The CDR3 contains 12 residues. V gave up 7 bases and J gave up 7 bases, with 13 bases separating them. CDR3 in amino acids: CASTWDFSTQYF. DNA for the CDR3: TGTGCCAGCACATGGGACTTTTCGACCCAGTACTTC.